The 10 T cell receptor beta chains in this list originate from one sample, sequenced in a study of shared clonotypes between healthy human individuals. Profiling relied on immunoSEQ multiplex PCR, and the TCRdb table lists in-frame clones only, not all of them. Found here are roughly 1,100,000 clones, more than 60% of them singletons; the top ten hold about 1.5%. Sequencing input: memory CD4+ T cells sorted from blood. Specified subset: CD45RA-negative fraction. Source of these receptors: a man between 18 and 29 years old in good health.

V gene TRBV28 combines with J gene TRBJ2-7; no clear D gene. This CDR3 spans 12 amino acids. V was trimmed by 2 bases and J by 6 bases, leaving 8 bases between them. CDR1 and CDR2 from the germline V gene are MDHEN and SYDVKM. The CDR3 bases are TGTGCCAGCAGTTTAAGGCTGGGCGAGCAGTACTTC. Translated, it gives CASSLRLGEQYF.

This sequence joins TRBV5-1 and TRBJ2-6; tentative D call: TRBD1 (6 bases). CDR1 is SGHRS and CDR2 is YFSETQ in the germline V gene. V lost 2 bases and J lost 0, with 9 bases in between. The CDR3 sequence is 16 residues long. The CDR3 spells CASSLDRPSGANVLTF. DNA for the CDR3: TGCGCCAGCAGCTTAGACAGGCCCTCTGGGGCCAACGTCCTGACTTTC.

V gene TRBV20-1 combines with J gene TRBJ1-2, with TRBD1 as a possible D gene (5 bases). The germline V gene has CDR1 DFQATT and CDR2 SNEGSKA (reference sequence). Deletions cut 6 bases from V and 6 bases from J, with 11 bases between. This CDR3 has 11 residues. DNA of the CDR3: TGCAGTGCACCCGCGGGGCATGGCTACACCTTC. Encoded protein: CSAPAGHGYTF.

The chain is built from TRBV11-1 and TRBJ2-7; TRBD1 aligns across 9 bases. V gave up 5 bases and J gave up 3 bases; unmatched junction bases: 5. The CDR3 contains 14 residues. Germline loops: CDR1 SGHAT, CDR2 FQDESV (reference sequence). The CDR3 spells CASSLGTGSYEQYF. The CDR3 DNA reads TGTGCCAGCAGCCTTGGGACAGGGAGCTACGAGCAGTACTTC.

The chain carries TRBV10-1 and TRBJ2-5; no firm D call. Per germline, CDR1 WNHNN and CDR2 SYGVQD (reference sequence). V gave up 3 bases and J gave up 1 base, with 12 bases separating them. This CDR3 contains 15 residues. The CDR3 DNA reads TGCGCCAGCAGTGACCACGGCGGATCCCAAGAGACCCAGTACTTC. Residues: CASSDHGGSQETQYF.

The chain carries TRBV25-1 and TRBJ1-1; TRBD1 matches at 7 bases. Germline CDR1 reads MGHDK; CDR2 reads SYGVNS. There are 15 residues in the CDR3. Trimming at V came to 1 base and at J to 0 bases, leaving 2 bases not matched to a gene. The CDR3 DNA reads as TGTGCCAGCAGTGAATCTGGGACAGTGAACACTGAAGCTTTCTTT. Translated: CASSESGTVNTEAFF.

The chain links TRBV7-2 to TRBJ2-3; D tentatively reads TRBD1 or TRBD2 (7 bases each). The CDR3 is 15 amino acids. Germline CDR1 reads SGHTA; CDR2 reads FQGNSA. With 3 bases removed from V and 4 bases from J, the gap between germline ends came to 14 bases. The CDR3 reads CASSFRQGGADTQYF. The CDR3, as DNA: TGTGCCAGCAGCTTTCGACAGGGAGGGGCAGATACGCAGTATTTT.

The gene calls are TRBV5-4 and TRBJ1-2, with 7 positions matching TRBD1. CDR3 length equals 14 residues. The J segment lost 4 bases and the V segment lost 2 bases, leaving 5 bases of the junction unmatched. Germline lookup yields CDR1 SGHNT and CDR2 YYREEE (reference sequence). The CDR3 reads CASSLKGAPYGYTF. CDR3 sequence (DNA): TGTGCCAGCAGCTTAAAGGGGGCCCCCTATGGCTACACCTTC.

V usage is TRBV19 and J usage is TRBJ2-7; maybe TRBD1 (5 bases). Germline lookup yields CDR1 LNHDA and CDR2 SQIVND (reference sequence). This CDR3 has 14 residues. V dropped 6 bases and J dropped 0 bases, with 12 bases sitting between them. For the CDR3, the DNA is TGTGCCAGTAGACCTTCCCAGGGCTCCTACGAGCAGTACTTC. Residues: CASRPSQGSYEQYF. The full variable domain, its missing parts supplied by reference TRBV19 and TRBJ2-7, is DGGITQSPKYLFRKEGQNVTLSCEQNLNHDAMYWYRQDPGQGLRLIYYSQIVNDFQKGDIAEGYSVSREKKESFPLTVTSAQKNPTAFYLCASRPSQGSYEQYFGPGTRLTVT.

This clone has more than one count but fewer than ten. The gene calls are TRBV5-5 and TRBJ1-4; no clear D. CDR3 length: 15 amino acids. The germline V gene has CDR1 SGHKS and CDR2 YYEKEE (reference sequence). V was pared by 0 bases and J by 5 bases, with 11 bases between. The CDR3 is CASSLGPEANEKLFF. The CDR3 coding sequence is TGTGCCAGCAGCTTGGGCCCAGAGGCGAATGAAAAACTGTTTTTT.